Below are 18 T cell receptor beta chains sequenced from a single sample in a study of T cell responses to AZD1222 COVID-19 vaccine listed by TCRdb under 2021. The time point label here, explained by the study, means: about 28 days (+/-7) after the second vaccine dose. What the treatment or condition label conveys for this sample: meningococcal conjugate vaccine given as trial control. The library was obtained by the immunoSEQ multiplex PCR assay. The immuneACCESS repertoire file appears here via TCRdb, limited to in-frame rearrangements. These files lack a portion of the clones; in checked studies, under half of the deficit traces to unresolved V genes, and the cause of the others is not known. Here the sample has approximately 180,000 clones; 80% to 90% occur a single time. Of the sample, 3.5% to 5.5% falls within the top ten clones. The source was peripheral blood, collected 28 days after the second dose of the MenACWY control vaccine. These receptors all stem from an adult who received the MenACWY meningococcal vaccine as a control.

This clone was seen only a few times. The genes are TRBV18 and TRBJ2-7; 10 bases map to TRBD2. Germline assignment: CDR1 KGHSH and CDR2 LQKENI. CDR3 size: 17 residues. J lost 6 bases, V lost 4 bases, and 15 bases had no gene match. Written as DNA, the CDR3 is TGTGCCAGCTCACAGGGCATGGCTAGCGGGAGCCCCCTCGAGCAGTACTTC. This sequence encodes CASSQGMASGSPLEQYF.

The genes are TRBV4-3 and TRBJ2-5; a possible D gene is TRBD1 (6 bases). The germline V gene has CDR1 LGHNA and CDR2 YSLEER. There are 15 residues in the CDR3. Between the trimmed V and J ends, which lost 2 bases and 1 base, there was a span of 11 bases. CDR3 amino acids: CASSQKGQFQETQYF. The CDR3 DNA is TGCGCCAGCAGCCAAAAAGGACAGTTCCAAGAGACCCAGTACTTC.

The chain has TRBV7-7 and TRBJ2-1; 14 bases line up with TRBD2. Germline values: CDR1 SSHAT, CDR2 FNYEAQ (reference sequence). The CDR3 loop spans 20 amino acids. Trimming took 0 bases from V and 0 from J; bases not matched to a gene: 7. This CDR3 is CASSLAGLAGGPSSYNEQFF. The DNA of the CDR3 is TGTGCCAGCAGCTTAGCTGGACTAGCGGGAGGCCCCAGCTCCTACAATGAGCAGTTCTTC.

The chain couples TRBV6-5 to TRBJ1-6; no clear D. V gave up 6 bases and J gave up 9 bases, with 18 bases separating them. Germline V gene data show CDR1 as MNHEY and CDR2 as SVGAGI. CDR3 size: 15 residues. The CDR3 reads CASSLRQRDSSPLHF. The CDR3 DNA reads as TGTGCCAGCAGCCTTCGGCAGAGGGATTCTTCACCCCTCCACTTT.

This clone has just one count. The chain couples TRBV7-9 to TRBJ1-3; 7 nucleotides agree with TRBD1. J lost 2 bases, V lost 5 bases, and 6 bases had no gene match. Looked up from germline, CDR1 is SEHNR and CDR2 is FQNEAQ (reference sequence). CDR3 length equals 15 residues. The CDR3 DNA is TGTGCCAGCAGCGAACGACAGGGTCCTGGAAACACCATATATTTT. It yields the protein CASSERQGPGNTIYF.

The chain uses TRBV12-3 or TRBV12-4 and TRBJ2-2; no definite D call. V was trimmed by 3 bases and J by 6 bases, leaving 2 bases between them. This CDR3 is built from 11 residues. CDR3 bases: TGTGCCAGCAGTTTCTCCGGGGAGCTGTTTTTT. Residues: CASSFSGELFF.

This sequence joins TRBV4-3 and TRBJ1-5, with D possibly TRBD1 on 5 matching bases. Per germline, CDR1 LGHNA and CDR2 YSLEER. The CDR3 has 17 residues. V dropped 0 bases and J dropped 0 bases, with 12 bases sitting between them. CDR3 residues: CASSQEVTGNSNQPQHF. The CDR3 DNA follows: TGCGCCAGCAGCCAAGAGGTAACAGGCAATAGCAATCAGCCCCAGCATTTT.

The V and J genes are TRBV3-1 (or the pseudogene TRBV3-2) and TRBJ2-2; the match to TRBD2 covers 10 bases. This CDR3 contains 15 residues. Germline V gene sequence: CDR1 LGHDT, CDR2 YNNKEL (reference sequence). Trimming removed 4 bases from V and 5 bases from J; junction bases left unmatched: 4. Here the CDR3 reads CASSPGLAPTGELFF. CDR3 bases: TGTGCCAGCAGCCCGGGACTAGCGCCTACCGGGGAGCTGTTTTTT.

In DNA, the CDR3 is TGTGCTAGTGGTTTGTCCGGGGCGGCAGGCTACACCTTC. This gives the protein CASGLSGAAGYTF. This chain links TRBV12-5 with TRBJ1-2, with a tentative D call TRBD1 (5 bases). The CDR3 is 13 amino acids. Germline V gene sequence: CDR1 LGHNT, CDR2 FRNRAP. Trimming removed 2 bases from V and 8 bases from J, with 12 bases in between.

CDR3 DNA sequence: TGCAGCGTTGAAGACAAAGAGACCCAGTACTTC. It yields the protein CSVEDKETQYF. The J gene is TRBJ2-5, the V gene TRBV29-1; D is unresolved. The V end lost 0 bases, the J end lost 3 bases, and 2 bases lay between the germline ends. This CDR3 region has 11 residues. Germline assignment: CDR1 SQVTM and CDR2 ANQGSEA.

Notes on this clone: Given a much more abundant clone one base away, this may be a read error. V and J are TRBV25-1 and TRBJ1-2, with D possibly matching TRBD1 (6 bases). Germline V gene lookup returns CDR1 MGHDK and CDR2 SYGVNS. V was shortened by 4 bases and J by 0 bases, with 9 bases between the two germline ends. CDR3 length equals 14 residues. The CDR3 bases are TGTGCCAGCAGTGTACAGGGAGCTAACTATGGCTACACCTTC. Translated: CASSVQGANYGYTF.

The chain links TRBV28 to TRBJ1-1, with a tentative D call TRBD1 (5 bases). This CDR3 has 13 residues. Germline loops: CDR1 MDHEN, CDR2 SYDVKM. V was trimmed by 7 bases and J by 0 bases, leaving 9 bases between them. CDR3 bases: TGTGCCAGCAAGGGGCAGCTGAACACTGAAGCTTTCTTT. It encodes CASKGQLNTEAFF.

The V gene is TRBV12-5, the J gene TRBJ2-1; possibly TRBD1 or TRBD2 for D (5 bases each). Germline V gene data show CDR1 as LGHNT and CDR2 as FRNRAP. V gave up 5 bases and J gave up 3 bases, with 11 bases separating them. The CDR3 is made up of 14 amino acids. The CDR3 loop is CASGHGDGYNEQFF. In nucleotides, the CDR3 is TGTGCTAGTGGTCACGGGGACGGCTACAATGAGCAGTTCTTC.

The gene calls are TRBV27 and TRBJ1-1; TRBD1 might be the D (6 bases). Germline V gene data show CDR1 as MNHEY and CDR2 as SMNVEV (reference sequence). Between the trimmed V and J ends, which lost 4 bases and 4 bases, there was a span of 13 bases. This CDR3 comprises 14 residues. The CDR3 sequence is CASSSGVWGTEAFF. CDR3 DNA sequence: TGTGCCAGCAGTTCAGGGGTGTGGGGCACTGAAGCTTTCTTT.

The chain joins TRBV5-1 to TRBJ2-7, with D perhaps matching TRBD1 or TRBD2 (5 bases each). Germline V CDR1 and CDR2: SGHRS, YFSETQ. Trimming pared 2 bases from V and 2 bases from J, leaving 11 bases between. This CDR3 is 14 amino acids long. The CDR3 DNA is TGCGCCAGCAGCTTAAGGGGAGAGGCCTACGAGCAGTACTTC. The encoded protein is CASSLRGEAYEQYF.

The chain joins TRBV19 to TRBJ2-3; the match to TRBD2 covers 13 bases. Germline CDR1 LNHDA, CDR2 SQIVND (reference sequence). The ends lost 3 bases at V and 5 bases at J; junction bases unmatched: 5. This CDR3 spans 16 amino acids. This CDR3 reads CASSIRTSGSRDTQYF. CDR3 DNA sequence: TGTGCCAGTAGTATTAGGACTAGCGGGAGCCGAGATACGCAGTATTTT.

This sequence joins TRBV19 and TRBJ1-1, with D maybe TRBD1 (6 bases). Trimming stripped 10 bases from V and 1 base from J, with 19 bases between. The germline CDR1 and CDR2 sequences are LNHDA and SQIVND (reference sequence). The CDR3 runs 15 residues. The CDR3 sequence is CATKPGVDGNTEAFF. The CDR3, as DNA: TGTGCCACGAAACCAGGGGTAGATGGGAACACTGAAGCTTTCTTT.

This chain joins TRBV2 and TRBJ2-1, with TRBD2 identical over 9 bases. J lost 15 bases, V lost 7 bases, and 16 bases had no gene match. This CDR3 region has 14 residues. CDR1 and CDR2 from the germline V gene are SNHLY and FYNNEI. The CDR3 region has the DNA TGTGCCAGCATCACGACGGACTCCGGGACTAGCCGGTTCTTC. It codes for CASITTDSGTSRFF. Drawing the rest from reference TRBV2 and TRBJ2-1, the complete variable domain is EPEVTQTPSHQVTQMGQEVILRCVPISNHLYFYWYRQILGQKVEFLVSFYNNEISEKSEIFDDQFSVERPDGSNFTLKIRSTKLEDSAMYFCASITTDSGTSRFFGPGTRLTVL.